This T cell receptor beta chain was retrieved from a study of cytomegalovirus exposure and HLA in healthy donors (TCRdb year 2017). The study in broad terms: In an earlier analysis of fewer than 750 of the donors, 250 to 300 Gb of sequence data and 100 million or so unique TCR beta sequences from 150 million to 200 million T cells were reported. Besides the first cohort of around 670 subjects, a separate validation cohort made up of around 120 different subjects was used. To predict cytomegalovirus infection status, the study combined high-throughput TCR immunosequencing, statistical association of individual TCRs with disease status, and machine learning. A few DR-DQ haplotypes were treated as single units for association and clustering because of strong linkage in the cohort. An earlier analysis of roughly 600 of the donors used high-throughput TCR beta sequencing to judge whether each TCR beta V gene segment behaved as functional or pseudogenic. Every discovery cohort repertoire had been produced on one sequencing platform. An early release covering some 640 HLA-typed donors comprised about 300 gigabases of sequencing data and around 80 million unique TCR sequences. Among approximately 370 genotyped donors of the cohort, an average of approximately 240,000 unique TCR beta nucleotide sequences was sequenced per donor, of which about 18% were non-productive. The T cell repertoires of about 700 subjects were profiled by immunosequencing and related to cytomegalovirus serostatus. In a later genetic analysis, genome-wide SNP genotypes for about three fifths of the roughly 670 donors were used, and that subset was treated as a discovery cohort. Of the approximately 370 genotyped donors, less than 90% were placed in the genetic ancestry cluster associated with self-reported Caucasian donors. In the later analysis, no new phenotypic data were used to find candidate immune exposures; instead, reliance was placed on TCR beta sequences and their occurrence across donors. Typing coverage varied by locus: roughly 629-640 donors for A, B, C, DRB1 and DQB1; more than 500 for DQA1; nearly 610 for DPA1; roughly 450 for DPB1. The study was designed to test whether signatures of past pathogen exposure could be identified by cataloging public T cell receptors. A later analysis re-analyzed previously published TCR beta repertoires from roughly 690 donors and added high-resolution HLA genotyping to study TCR occurrence patterns. HLA typing covered class I and class II loci at four-digit resolution. Donor age, sex, ethnicity and CMV serostatus were compiled alongside the repertoire data.

Library preparation was by the immunoSEQ multiplex PCR assay. For the multiplex PCR, a mixture combining 60 forward primers for TCR Vbeta segments and 13 reverse primers for TCR Jbeta segments was used. Amplification of the CDR3 region of rearranged TCR beta genes was performed with a multiplex PCR assay on genomic DNA. Amplified TCR beta libraries were sequenced as 87-base-pair reads on the Illumina HiSeq System. From the authors' description of their analysis: A later analysis counted tens of millions of unique TCR beta chains across the 666 repertoires, and approximately 11 million of these chains were shared by at least two donors. Raw reads were error-corrected and collapsed into unique sequences with a nearest-neighbor algorithm that merged closely related sequences to remove PCR and sequencing errors. V, D and J gene segments were assigned by aligning CDR3 sequences to IMGT reference sequences. For a sequence to be retained, a match of at least six nucleotides to both a V gene segment and a J gene segment was required. Rearrangements were called productive when the CDR3 lacked stop codons and stayed in frame with V and J; all others were non-productive. Following IMGT convention, CDR3 was defined as the stretch from the second conserved V-encoded cysteine to the conserved J-encoded phenylalanine. In an earlier analysis of 550 to 650 of the donors, sequences lacking an unambiguous match to a single V gene segment were excluded. In an earlier analysis of approximately 560 of the donors, a V segment was called functional when productive rearrangements were above 56.7%, and segregating when the standard deviation between donors exceeded 5%. A statistical classification framework was developed to diagnose cytomegalovirus status using the catalog of TCR beta chain sequences. In a later analysis, V and J genes were assigned by comparing TCR nucleotide sequences against IMGT/GENE-DB human TR gene sequences. A later analysis assigned CDR3 sequences and most-parsimonious VDJ recombination scenarios with the TCRdist pipeline. In a later analysis, each TCR beta chain was defined by its CDR3 amino acid sequence together with its V-gene family, and reads without a unique V-gene family were excluded. To address suspected cross-contamination and a sequencing artifact, a later analysis removed under 600 highly shared, low-generation-probability nucleotide sequences. A later analysis calculated a clonal expansion index for each public chain from normalized within-repertoire ranks of inferred template counts. In a later analysis, generation probabilities were computed with a VDJ recombination model fitted to out-of-frame rearrangements, and the resulting probabilities were checked against IGoR. A later analysis scored TCR-TCR, TCR-HLA and TCR-CMV co-occurrence with hypergeometric tests, applying a repertoire-size bias correction to TCR pairs. False discovery rates were estimated in a later analysis by permuting HLA or CMV assignments 20 times. In a later analysis, co-occurring TCRs were grouped using DBSCAN, with TCRdist sequence similarity added in when clustering inside HLA-allele-positive subsets. Co-occurrence clustering excluded repertoires with fewer than 30,000 or more than 120,000 public chains, plus five with anomalous nucleotide sharing. What TCRdb holds here is the immuneACCESS table cut down to in-frame rearrangements. Part of the clones is not present; checked against another copy, under half of the missing clones reflect an unresolved V gene, and the others are unexplained. Clone size and the V and J calls come from that table; the DNA yielded D and trimming. The sample contains 160,000 or so clones, roughly 80% of them found a single time. The biggest ten clones account for about 4.4% of the sample.

Reading from cysteine to phenylalanine, the CDR3 counts 13 amino acids. The retained sequence is limited to the CDR3, 39 bases, with the frame set at the first base. The germline V gene (reference sequence) yields MNHEY for CDR1 and SMNVEV for CDR2. From V the trimming removes 10 bases and from J it removes 6 bases, while the gene matches leave 11 bases of the junction unaccounted for. In regard to this clone: Its antigen remains unidentified. No base quality information exists; no much larger clone differs at one position.

The cohort consisted of 600 to 700 healthy bone marrow donors. All cohort members were sampled while nominally healthy, although unrecorded immune exposures were likely present. The donor tested CMV seronegative and was one of the 352 seronegative cohort members. Each donor provided a peripheral blood sample, and peripheral blood mononuclear cells were used for TCR beta sequencing. The Qiagen DNeasy Blood Extraction Kit was used to extract genomic DNA from the blood cell samples. Results and caveats for the whole study, not just this receptor: Because counts were too low, 15 to 20 rarely observed V segments, including chromosome 9 orphons, were excluded from the earlier analysis of 587 of the donors. The 87-base-pair reads could not distinguish some IMGT-functional V segments, including TRBV6-2 and TRBV6-3, so those segments were excluded. V-gene and J-gene trimming of TCR beta chains was associated with a missense DCLRE1C variant in a later genetic analysis, and the association was replicated in an independent cohort. The study listed 164 TCR beta chains as associated with cytomegalovirus. In a later analysis, TCR association rates were found to vary across HLA loci, with the most associated TCRs seen for DRB1 alleles and the fewest for HLA-C alleles. It was suggested by the authors that the approach could potentially be generalized to other disease states and immunological phenotypes. Because HLA typing was unavailable for some donors at each locus, only the typed subset was used in association tests. A further reported finding was that TCR beta sequences accurately predicted the HLA-A and HLA-B alleles for most subjects in the first cohort. In an earlier analysis of about 600 of the donors, most TCR beta V segments appeared in productive rearrangements about 90% or about 30% of the time, broadly matching IMGT annotations. A group of highly shared sequence variants was considered likely to be a technical artifact of the sequencing pipeline. A later genetic analysis reported fewer N-insertions in productive TCRs among donors in an Asian-associated ancestry cluster than the approximately 700-donor mean. Most TCR sequences were observed very rarely across donors, whereas some public TCRs were present in many individuals. Specific HLA alleles were associated with 15,000 to 20,000 TCR beta sequences at a false discovery rate of 0.05 in a later analysis. The classifier was reported to diagnose cytomegalovirus status with high specificity and sensitivity in both the original cohort and the validation cohort. When HLA alleles, especially DR and DQ, strongly co-occurred, TCR associations were difficult to assign to individual alleles. Roughly uniform sequencing depth across donors was assumed in presence/absence analyses, although this assumption may not hold. Several of the top co-occurrence clusters appeared to be linked to parvovirus B19, influenza, CMV and Epstein-Barr virus, according to a later analysis. Immune exposure information for the cohort was limited to CMV serostatus. Only TCR beta chains were sequenced in this cohort, and the absence of alpha or paired-chain data limited detectable features. Linkage disequilibrium might explain the correlated functional status among segregating V segments, but an unknown experimental factor could not be excluded. In a later analysis, HLA-associated TCR beta chains were found to be more clonally expanded and to have lower generation probabilities than equally common non-associated chains. A later analysis found that most CMV-associated TCR beta chains appeared HLA-restricted, with HLA associations seemingly driven largely by CMV exposure. A few of the identified cytomegalovirus-associated TCR beta chains were confirmed in vitro to be specific for cytomegalovirus antigens.

This TCR was recovered from a man aged 35 to 55 in good health and CMV-seronegative. Recombination joined TRBV27 with TRBJ1-2, and 7 bases in between align with TRBD1. The sample taken for sequencing was PBMCs. Read as DNA, the sequence is TGTGCCACCGGACAGGTCTCACGCGATGGCTACACCTTC. Protein translation: CATGQVSRDGYTF.